This entry concerns a single T cell receptor beta chain. This clonotype showed up many times. The antigen it binds to is not known. Qualities for individual bases were not recorded, and no much larger clone is one base off. These data are taken from a study of response to subunit inactivated influenza vaccine (dated by TCRdb to 2016 to 2018). With respect to the entire study: The study used deep quantitative T cell receptor repertoire profiling to track responses to a trivalent subunit inactivated influenza vaccine. What the study reported, not specific to this receptor: The authors proposed that each seasonal influenza vaccination may bring in only a limited number of new T cells.

The germline V gene (reference sequence) supplies CDR1 MNHEY and CDR2 SMNVEV. The CDR3 runs 15 amino acids, cysteine and phenylalanine included. The kept DNA is CDR3 alone, 45 bases in frame from the first base. V loses 2 bases, J loses 6 bases, and the germline ends lie 13 bases apart. Libraries came from RT-PCR. Sequencing instrument: Illumina HiSeq 2500. TCRdb handled the public reads itself, with Q25 trimming in fastp and clone calling in MiXCR, and kept productive beta chains. For every CDR3 protein sequence, its rows merge into one entry that carries the most common genes and DNA. This sample lists roughly 190,000 distinct CDR3 sequences; around 15% were detected once. The biggest ten clones account for roughly 24% of the sample.

The specimen was CD8+ T cells sorted from PBMCs, collected roughly 5 days after vaccination. The chain employs TRBV27 and TRBJ2-2; the D gene is perhaps TRBD2, on 7 matching bases. This TCR came from a man between 45 and 60 years old who received an inactivated influenza vaccine. Donor details come from another sample of the same person, matched by shared clones. The nucleotide sequence is TGTGCCAGCAGTTTACTGGGGGGGCAGGCCGGGGAGCTGTTTTTT. This gives the protein CASSLLGGQAGELFF.